Shown below are 16 T cell receptor beta chains from a single sample sequenced in a study of blood T cell repertoires in COVID-19 (TCRdb year 2020). The library was made by the immunoSEQ multiplex PCR assay. TCRdb took this table from immuneACCESS and kept in-frame rearrangements with V and J called. Such tables lack part of the clones; where checked against another copy, unresolved V genes explain under half of the gap, and the rest is unexplained. The sample yields some 80,000 clones; approximately 86% were counted once. 7% to 9% of the sample belongs to the ten largest clones. Sequenced material: peripheral blood. These receptors originate from a man older than 75 with active or convalescent COVID-19.

This chain links TRBV9 with TRBJ2-1; 8 bases align to TRBD1. The V and J ends lost 2 bases and 3 bases, in that order; junction bases with no gene match: 7. Germline assignment: CDR1 SGDLS and CDR2 YYNGEE. The CDR3 is 16 residues long. The CDR3: CASSVTGQGGYNEQFF. In nucleotides, the CDR3 is TGTGCCAGCAGCGTTACCGGACAGGGTGGCTACAATGAGCAGTTCTTC.

The chain carries TRBV7-9 and TRBJ1-2; 8 bases agree with TRBD1. This CDR3 has 15 amino acids. Germline CDR1 and CDR2: SEHNR and FQNEAQ (reference sequence). The J segment lost 6 bases and the V segment lost 6 bases, leaving 12 bases of the junction unmatched. CDR3 sequence (DNA): TGTGCCAGCAGTCCAATAGCGGACAGGGCGAATGGCTACACCTTC. Its protein is CASSPIADRANGYTF.

The chain links TRBV11-2 to TRBJ2-2; possible D gene TRBD1, 6 bases. V gave up 4 bases and J gave up 7 bases, with 13 bases separating them. Germline-derived CDR1 and CDR2 are SGHAT and FQNNGV. This CDR3 contains 14 residues. Written as DNA, the CDR3 is TGTGCCAGCAGCTACTACAGGGCTAGCGGGGAGCTGTTTTTT. This codes for CASSYYRASGELFF.

The chain combines TRBV3-1 (or the pseudogene TRBV3-2) with TRBJ2-3; a weak D match, TRBD2 (6 bases). The germline V gene encodes CDR1 LGHDT and CDR2 YNNKEL (reference sequence). V was trimmed by 1 base and J by 8 bases, leaving 13 bases between them. This CDR3 is 14 amino acids long. The CDR3 loop is CASSQASGGGTQYF. The CDR3 DNA reads as TGTGCCAGCAGCCAAGCATCCGGGGGTGGTACGCAGTATTTT.

The chain links TRBV6-4 to TRBJ1-2; TRBD1 might be the D (5 bases). The CDR3 covers 14 residues. V shed 0 bases and J shed 2 bases, with 7 bases lying between them. The germline V gene has CDR1 MRHNA and CDR2 SNTAGT. For the CDR3, the DNA is TGTGCCAGCAGTGACTCTGGGGGGAACTATGGCTACACCTTC. Amino acids: CASSDSGGNYGYTF.

This chain uses TRBV11-3 with TRBJ2-5; perhaps TRBD2 as D (6 bases). Germline V gene data show CDR1 as SGHNT and CDR2 as YENEEA. The V gene lost 1 base and the J gene lost 2 bases, with 11 bases spanning the gap. This CDR3 contains 15 residues. CDR3 sequence reads: CASSLVYRGQETQYF. In DNA form, the CDR3 reads TGTGCCAGCAGCTTAGTTTATCGGGGGCAAGAGACCCAGTACTTC.

The V gene is TRBV19, the J gene TRBJ1-2, with 12 bases aligning to TRBD1. Per germline, CDR1 LNHDA and CDR2 SQIVND (reference sequence). This CDR3 has 15 amino acids. Trimming removed 3 bases from V and 4 bases from J; junction bases left unmatched: 3. The CDR3 DNA follows: TGTGCCAGTAGTATGCGGGGACAGGGGGCCTATGGCTACACCTTC. Translated: CASSMRGQGAYGYTF.

The chain has TRBV2 and TRBJ1-6; the match to TRBD1 covers 9 bases. Germline CDR1 SNHLY, CDR2 FYNNEI. This CDR3 is 13 amino acids long. Trimming removed 6 bases from V and 9 bases from J; junction bases left unmatched: 3. CDR3 DNA: TGTGCCAGCAGGGGACAGGGAACTTCACCCCTCCACTTT. Translation: CASRGQGTSPLHF.

This chain connects TRBV5-6 to TRBJ2-1; 8 bases line up with TRBD1. The germline V gene encodes CDR1 SGHDT and CDR2 YYEEEE. Unmatched junction bases numbered 16, after V lost 4 bases and J lost 4 bases. CDR3 length equals 18 residues. CDR3 region: CASSLVPGQVPQYNEQFF. The CDR3 DNA sequence: TGTGCCAGCAGCCTCGTCCCGGGACAGGTTCCACAGTACAATGAGCAGTTCTTC.

The gene calls are TRBV2 and TRBJ2-1; TRBD2 agrees at 13 bases. Germline V gives CDR1 SNHLY, CDR2 FYNNEI. The CDR3 is 13 amino acids. V shed 11 bases and J 4 bases; nucleotides not matched to a gene: 2. DNA of the CDR3: TGTGCCCGGGGACTAGCGGGATACAATGAGCAGTTCTTC. Translating it yields CARGLAGYNEQFF.

This clone was seen just once. This rearrangement joins TRBV27 to TRBJ1-5, with no clear D. Trimming left V 0 bases short and J 0 bases short, with 6 bases between. This CDR3 contains 15 residues. Germline-derived CDR1 and CDR2 are MNHEY and SMNVEV (reference sequence). In DNA, the CDR3 is TGTGCCAGCAGTTTATCTCAGGTTAGCAATCAGCCCCAGCATTTT. It codes for CASSLSQVSNQPQHF.

This chain joins TRBV2 and TRBJ1-6; no clear D gene. The CDR3 loop spans 13 amino acids. Trimming removed 4 bases at V and 6 bases at J, with 7 bases between. Per germline, CDR1 SNHLY and CDR2 FYNNEI. The CDR3 is CASSVRFNSPLHF. The CDR3 DNA reads as TGTGCCAGCAGTGTTCGGTTTAATTCACCCCTCCACTTT.

The chain couples TRBV5-6 to TRBJ1-2, with 7 positions matching TRBD1. Trimming at V came to 3 bases and at J to 4 bases, leaving 6 bases not matched to a gene. The CDR3 runs to 14 residues. Germline values: CDR1 SGHDT, CDR2 YYEEEE. In DNA, the CDR3 is TGTGCCAGCAGCTCCCAACAGGGGATCTATGGCTACACCTTC. Encoded protein: CASSSQQGIYGYTF.

The chain carries TRBV19 and TRBJ1-1; D is unresolved. CDR1 and CDR2 from the germline V gene are LNHDA and SQIVND (reference sequence). Trimming cost V 4 bases and J 11 bases, with 23 bases left between them. CDR3 size: 15 residues. The CDR3 loop is CASSTTGVGRSWAFF. The DNA of the CDR3 is TGTGCCAGTAGTACCACCGGCGTCGGGAGATCATGGGCTTTCTTT.

The chain employs TRBV29-1 and TRBJ1-1; D might be TRBD1 (6 bases). This CDR3 is 13 amino acids long. In germline, CDR1 is SQVTM, CDR2 ANQGSEA. V lost 6 bases, J lost 1 base, and 12 bases lay in between. The CDR3 protein is CSVRGGRNTEAFF. The CDR3 coding sequence is TGCAGCGTCCGAGGGGGTAGGAACACTGAAGCTTTCTTT.

This clone has only a few counts. J is TRBJ1-2 and V is TRBV2; TRBD1 aligns across 8 bases. V lost 6 bases to trimming and J lost 0 bases; unmatched junction nucleotides: 3. CDR1 is SNHLY and CDR2 is FYNNEI in the germline V gene. CDR3 size: 14 residues. The CDR3: CASRGTGSNYGYTF. The CDR3 region has the DNA TGTGCCAGCAGGGGGACAGGCTCTAACTATGGCTACACCTTC. The full variable domain, its missing parts supplied by reference TRBV2 and TRBJ1-2, is EPEVTQTPSHQVTQMGQEVILRCVPISNHLYFYWYRQILGQKVEFLVSFYNNEISEKSEIFDDQFSVERPDGSNFTLKIRSTKLEDSAMYFCASRGTGSNYGYTFGSGTRLTVV.